This T cell receptor (beta chain) was found in a study of T cell responses to AZD1222 COVID-19 vaccine (dated by TCRdb to the early 2020s). For the wider study: TCR sequencing was performed for roughly 240 trial participants, of whom roughly 200 were given two doses of AZD1222 and 26 were given two doses of MenACWY control vaccine. Enrollment into the trials was organized by age into subgroups of 18-55, 56-69 and 70-plus years, and those subgroups contained about 160, 30 and 59 TCR-sequenced participants, respectively. The study at large found these results: The 56-69-year group was small, and its depth increase did not reach significance, likely because of low power. Participants were mostly white British and included more females than males, and it was suggested by the authors that clonal diversity may have been underestimated. Reportedly, close to half of the unique spike-specific TCRs recognized epitopes lying outside the regions that are mutated in the B.1.351 and B.1.1.7 variants. The whole spike protein was spanned by vaccine-associated CD4 TCRs, and dominant responses were seen in regions 160-218 and 743-854. After two AZD1222 doses, both the breadth and the depth of spike-specific TCRs were significantly higher than at day 0 and than in MenACWY recipients. Conclusions about previously exposed vaccinees were limited because only six AZD1222 recipients were SARS-CoV-2 seropositive at baseline. Because no day 14 peak-response samples were available, the repertoires could be characterized only after the peak T cell response.

The time point label on this specimen signifies: about 28 days (+/-7) after the second vaccine dose. Because spike-specific TCR depth and breadth did not differ between the two schedules, AZD1222 recipients who got a second dose at roughly 4 weeks were pooled with those who got a second dose at roughly 12 weeks. The vaccinee samples were drawn from two UK trials, COV001 and COV002, one of which was a single-blind randomized controlled phase 2/3 trial testing AZD1222 (ChAdOx1 nCoV-19) in healthy adults. For TCRbeta chain sequencing, PBMC samples from trial participants were taken at day 0 and at day 28 after the second dose. The CDR3, cysteine through phenylalanine, is 14 amino acids long. CDR3 DNA only is kept here, 42 bases in frame from base 1. The germline V gene (reference sequence) provides CDR1 SGHNT and CDR2 YYREEE. V is clipped by 5 bases and J by 2 bases, and the sequence between their germline boundaries is 14 bases long.

The CDR3 regions of human TCRbeta chains were subjected to immunosequencing. Regarding the original processing steps: TCRs in the repertoires were matched against a reference library of SARS-CoV-2-specific TCRs that had been generated with the MIRA antigen-specificity platform. Breadth meant the fraction of unique TCRs that were SARS-CoV-2-associated, whereas depth meant the fraction of total T cells that were SARS-CoV-2-associated. Using the MIRA data, each spike-specific TCR was assigned both to the spike region to which the TCR was reactive and to a CD4 or CD8 class. Log10-transformed breadth and depth values were compared by one-way ANOVA with Sidak's multiple comparisons tests. Sourced from immuneACCESS, this table was stored by TCRdb with only in-frame sequences that have V and J called. A share of the clones is absent; for the studies checked, an unresolved V gene accounts for under half, and the remainder has no known explanation. V, J and clone size derive from that table, while D and trimming were established from the DNA sequence. In all, the sample holds tens of thousands of clones, and around 85% of those were seen once. The ten largest clones add up to over 10% of the sample.

Worth noting for this clone: Its antigen is unknown. Base-call qualities are not available, and no considerably larger clone is one nucleotide away.

The specimen was peripheral blood, collected 28 days after the second AZD1222 dose. This receptor chain uses TRBV5-4 and TRBJ2-7; too little of a D gene remains to name it. The clonotype was recovered from an adult who received the AZD1222 COVID-19 vaccine. The DNA reads TGTGCCAGCAGTCTAGGAACCAACACCTACGAGCAGTACTTC. This yields the protein CASSLGTNTYEQYF.